Below, one TCR beta chain is given with its context. Method: immunoSEQ multiplex PCR; TCRdb's copy keeps in-frame clones and lacks some. The sample has 55,000 to 75,000 clones; about nine tenths are singletons. This sample was taken from a study of technical replicates of blood from a few donors. Per the germline V gene, CDR1 is SGHDN and CDR2 is FVKESK. Trimming shortened V by 0 bases and J by 0 bases, and 6 bases separated the two germline ends. This CDR3 has 16 amino acids. What was sequenced was T cells isolated from PBMCs. The chain has TRBV14 and TRBJ2-6; a possible D gene is TRBD1 (5 bases). This TCR derives from a human donor in good health. CDR3 amino acids: CASSQDRVSGANVLTF. The CDR3 bases are TGTGCCAGCAGCCAAGACAGGGTCTCTGGGGCCAACGTCCTGACTTTC.